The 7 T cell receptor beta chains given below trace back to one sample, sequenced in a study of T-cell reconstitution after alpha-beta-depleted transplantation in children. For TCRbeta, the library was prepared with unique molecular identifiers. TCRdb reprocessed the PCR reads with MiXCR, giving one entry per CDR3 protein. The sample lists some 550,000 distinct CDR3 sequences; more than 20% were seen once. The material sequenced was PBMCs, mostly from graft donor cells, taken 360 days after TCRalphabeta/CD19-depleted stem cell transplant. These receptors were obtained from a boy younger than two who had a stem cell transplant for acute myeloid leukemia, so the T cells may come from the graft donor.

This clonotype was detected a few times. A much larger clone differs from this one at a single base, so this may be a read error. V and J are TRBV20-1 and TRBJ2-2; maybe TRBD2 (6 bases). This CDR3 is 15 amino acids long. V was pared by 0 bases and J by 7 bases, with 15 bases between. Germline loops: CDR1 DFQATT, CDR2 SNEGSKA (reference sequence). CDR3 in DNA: TGCAGTGCTAGAGATGGAGGGGCACGAGGCGGGGAGCTGTTTTTT. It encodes CSARDGGARGGELFF.

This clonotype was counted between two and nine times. The CDR3 reads CASSTGYWNTEAFF. The CDR3 region has the DNA TGTGCCAGCAGTACAGGTTATTGGAACACTGAAGCTTTCTTT. V usage is TRBV6-1 and J usage is TRBJ1-1; the D gene is possibly TRBD1 (5 bases). V was pared by 5 bases and J by 1 base, with 11 bases between. Per the germline V gene, CDR1 is MNHNS and CDR2 is SASEGT. The CDR3 runs 14 residues.

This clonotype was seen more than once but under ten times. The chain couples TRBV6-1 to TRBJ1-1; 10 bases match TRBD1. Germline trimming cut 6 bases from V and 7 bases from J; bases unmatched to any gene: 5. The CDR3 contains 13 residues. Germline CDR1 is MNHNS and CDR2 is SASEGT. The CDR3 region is CASSQDRGVEAFF. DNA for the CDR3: TGTGCCAGCAGCCAGGACAGGGGGGTTGAAGCTTTCTTT.

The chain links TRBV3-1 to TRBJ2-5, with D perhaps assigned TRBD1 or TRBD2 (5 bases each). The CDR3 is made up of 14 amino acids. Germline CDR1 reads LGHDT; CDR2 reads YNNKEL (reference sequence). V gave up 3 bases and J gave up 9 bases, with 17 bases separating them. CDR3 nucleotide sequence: TGTGCCAGCAGCCAGGGGTTCGGGACGGGGCCCCAGTACTTC. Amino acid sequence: CASSQGFGTGPQYF.

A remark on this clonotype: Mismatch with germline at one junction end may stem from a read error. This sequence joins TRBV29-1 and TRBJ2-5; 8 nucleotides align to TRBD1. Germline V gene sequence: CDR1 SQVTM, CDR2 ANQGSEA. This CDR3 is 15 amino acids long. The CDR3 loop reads CSVTPGQASQETEYF. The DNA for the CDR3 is TGCAGCGTCACTCCGGGACAGGCGTCCCAAGAGACCGAGTACTTC.

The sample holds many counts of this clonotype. CDR3 DNA: TGTGCCAGCAGCTTCCTGGGGGGCGCGAGCACAGATACGCAGTATTTT. Translation gives CASSFLGGASTDTQYF. The chain combines TRBV5-6 with TRBJ2-3; D is possibly TRBD1 or TRBD2 (6 bases each). The CDR3 totals 16 residues. Looked up from germline, CDR1 is SGHDT and CDR2 is YYEEEE. The V gene lost 2 bases and the J gene lost 0 bases, with 13 bases spanning the gap. The complete variable domain, with remaining parts taken from reference TRBV5-6 and TRBJ2-3, reads DAGVTQSPTHLIKTRGQQVTLRCSPKSGHDTVSWYQQALGQGPQFIFQYYEEEERQRGNFPDRFSGHQFPNYSSELNVNALLLGDSALYLCASSFLGGASTDTQYFGPGTRLTVL.

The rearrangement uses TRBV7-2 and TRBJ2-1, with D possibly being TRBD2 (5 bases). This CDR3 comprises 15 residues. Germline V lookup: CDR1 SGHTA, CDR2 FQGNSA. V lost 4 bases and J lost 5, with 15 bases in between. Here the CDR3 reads CASSWSGLGNNEQFF. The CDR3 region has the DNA TGTGCCAGCAGCTGGTCAGGACTGGGGAACAATGAGCAGTTCTTC.